The next 11 T cell receptor beta chains were all read from a single sample in a study of blood T cells in healthy people across ages. Then a second PCR, running roughly 7 to 11 cycles, was carried out with a sample-barcoded 5' primer and a J-beta primer mix. A single record per CDR3 protein comes from TCRdb applying MiXCR to the 5' RACE reads. The sample yields about 1,800,000 distinct CDR3 sequences, about 30% seen once. Sequenced sample: blood. Receptor source: a woman aged 25 to 39 in good health.

On this clonotype itself: A much larger clonotype is one base distant, so this may be a read error. The chain couples TRBV12-3 or TRBV12-4 to TRBJ1-2; unclear D gene. The length of the CDR3 is 10 residues. The chain's CDR3 is CACSRYGYTF. DNA for the CDR3: TGTGCCTGCAGTCGTTATGGCTACACCTTC.

This clonotype occurred a few times. In DNA, the CDR3 is TGTGCCAGCAGCCAAGCAGGGAGTCGGAACAATGAGCAGTACTTC. Translated, it gives CASSQAGSRNNEQYF. The chain has TRBV3-1 and TRBJ2-1; D possibly uses TRBD1 or TRBD2 (5 bases each). The end of the DNA fits TRBJ2-7 better, so the J call may be wrong. This CDR3 has 15 residues. Germline assignment: CDR1 LGHDT and CDR2 YNNKEL (reference sequence).

To note about this clonotype: One end of the junction varies from germline; a read error may be responsible. The DNA for the CDR3 is TGTGCCAGCAGCGTAGGAGACAGCAGCTCTGGGGCCAACGTCCGGACTTTC. Translating gives CASSVGDSSSGANVRTF. V usage is TRBV9 and J usage is TRBJ2-6; a weak D match, TRBD1 (5 bases). The CDR3 is 17 residues long. Germline assignment: CDR1 SGDLS and CDR2 YYNGEE.

This rearrangement joins TRBV20-1 to TRBJ2-3; 13 nucleotides align to TRBD2. The junction had 6 bases not matched to a gene; V was cut back by 6 bases and J by 3 bases. CDR3 size: 15 residues. Germline lookup yields CDR1 DFQATT and CDR2 SNEGSKA (reference sequence). The CDR3 sequence: CSATGTSGKTDTQYF. The CDR3, as DNA: TGCAGTGCCACCGGGACTAGCGGGAAGACAGATACGCAGTATTTT.

This clonotype came up many times. V gene TRBV29-1 combines with J gene TRBJ1-2; 7 bases are shared with TRBD1. The germline V gene encodes CDR1 SQVTM and CDR2 ANQGSEA. The CDR3 is 12 residues long. V was pared by 7 bases and J by 0 bases, with 2 bases of the junction left unmatched. CDR3 residues: CSGGQANYGYTF. In DNA, the CDR3 is TGCAGCGGAGGACAGGCTAACTATGGCTACACCTTC. Full variable domain (missing parts from reference TRBV29-1 and TRBJ1-2): SAVISQKPSRDICQRGTSLTIQCQVDSQVTMMFWYRQQPGQSLTLIATANQGSEATYESGFVIDKFPISRPNLTFSTLTVSNMSPEDSSIYLCSGGQANYGYTFGSGTRLTVV.

This clonotype was counted only a few times. This chain links TRBV12-3 or TRBV12-4 with TRBJ2-1, with TRBD2 identical over 10 bases. The CDR3 runs to 13 residues. Trimming at V came to 7 bases and at J to 7 bases, leaving 4 bases not matched to a gene. As DNA, the CDR3 is TGTGCCAGCATGGGACTAGCGCAAAATGAGCAGTTCTTC. Protein sequence: CASMGLAQNEQFF.

The V call is TRBV5-1, the J call TRBJ2-4; unclear D gene. This CDR3 contains 15 residues. The germline V gene encodes CDR1 SGHRS and CDR2 YFSETQ. The V end was cut by 0 bases, the J end by 0 bases, with 7 bases between. CDR3 protein: CASSLGPRAKNIQYF. CDR3 bases: TGCGCCAGCAGCTTGGGCCCCAGAGCCAAAAACATTCAGTACTTC.

This clonotype was counted many times. The CDR3, as DNA: TGCAGCGTTGAAGATAGGGCTAGCGGGAGGGTAGAGCAGTTCTTC. Translated, it gives CSVEDRASGRVEQFF. The chain links TRBV29-1 to TRBJ2-1, with 12 bases identical to TRBD2. CDR3 length: 15 amino acids. CDR1 and CDR2 (germline): SQVTM, ANQGSEA. After removal of 0 bases from V and 10 bases from J, the junction contained 7 bases not matched to a gene.

This clonotype was picked up a small number of times. The chain links TRBV29-1 to TRBJ2-1; TRBD1 might be the D (5 bases). Germline V gives CDR1 SQVTM, CDR2 ANQGSEA. Trimming shortened V by 6 bases and J by 0 bases, and 12 bases separated the two germline ends. The CDR3 covers 14 residues. CDR3 region: CSVGLPNSYNEQFF. Here the CDR3 DNA reads TGCAGCGTGGGGCTCCCGAACTCCTACAATGAGCAGTTCTTC.

The chain's CDR3 is CASSLGGDNQPQHF. The CDR3 nucleotides are TGTGCCAGCAGTTTAGGGGGGGACAATCAGCCCCAGCATTTT. The rearrangement uses TRBV27 and TRBJ1-5, with D maybe TRBD1 (5 bases). The CDR3 runs to 14 residues. With 2 bases removed from V and 3 bases from J, the gap between germline ends came to 8 bases. Germline CDR1 and CDR2: MNHEY and SMNVEV (reference sequence).

The chain has TRBV10-3 and TRBJ2-3; D call uncertain. The ends were cut back, 1 base at V and 1 base at J, with 9 bases in the middle. This CDR3 has 15 residues. Germline V CDR1 and CDR2: ENHRY, SYGVKD. CDR3 amino acids: CAISEWLSRTDTQYF. The CDR3 DNA reads TGTGCCATCAGTGAGTGGCTATCCCGCACAGATACGCAGTATTTT.